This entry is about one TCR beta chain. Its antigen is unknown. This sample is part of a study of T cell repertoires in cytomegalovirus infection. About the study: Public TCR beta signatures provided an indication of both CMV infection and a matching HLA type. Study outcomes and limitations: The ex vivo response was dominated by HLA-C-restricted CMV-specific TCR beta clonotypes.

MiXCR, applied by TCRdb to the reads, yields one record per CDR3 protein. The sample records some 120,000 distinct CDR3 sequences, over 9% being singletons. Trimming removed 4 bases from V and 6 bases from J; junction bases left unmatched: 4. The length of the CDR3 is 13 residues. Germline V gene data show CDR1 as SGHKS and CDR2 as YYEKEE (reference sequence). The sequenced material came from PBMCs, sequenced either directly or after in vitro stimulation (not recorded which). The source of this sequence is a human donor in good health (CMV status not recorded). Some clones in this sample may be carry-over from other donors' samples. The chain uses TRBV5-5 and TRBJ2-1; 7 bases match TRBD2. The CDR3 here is CASSPWGGNEQFF. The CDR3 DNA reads TGTGCCAGCAGCCCATGGGGGGGCAATGAGCAGTTCTTC.